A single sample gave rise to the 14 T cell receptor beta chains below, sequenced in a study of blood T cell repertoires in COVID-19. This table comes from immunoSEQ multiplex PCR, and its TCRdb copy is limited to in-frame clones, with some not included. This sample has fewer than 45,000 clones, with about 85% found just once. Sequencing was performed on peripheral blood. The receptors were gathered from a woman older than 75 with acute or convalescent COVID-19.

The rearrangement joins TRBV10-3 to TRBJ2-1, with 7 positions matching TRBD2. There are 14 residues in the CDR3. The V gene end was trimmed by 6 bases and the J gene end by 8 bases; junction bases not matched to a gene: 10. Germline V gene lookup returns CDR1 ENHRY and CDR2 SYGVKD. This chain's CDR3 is CAIRRSAGYDEQFF. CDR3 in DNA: TGTGCCATCAGGCGCTCAGCGGGATACGATGAGCAGTTCTTC.

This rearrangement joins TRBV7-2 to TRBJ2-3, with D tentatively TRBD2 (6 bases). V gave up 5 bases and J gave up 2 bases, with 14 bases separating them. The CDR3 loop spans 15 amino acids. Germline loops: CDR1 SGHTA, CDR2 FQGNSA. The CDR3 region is CASSVGRGTTDTQYF. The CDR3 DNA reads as TGTGCCAGCAGCGTGGGGCGGGGAACCACAGATACGCAGTATTTT. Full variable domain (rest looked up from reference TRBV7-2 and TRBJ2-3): GAGVSQSPSNKVTEKGKDVELRCDPISGHTALYWYRQSLGQGLEFLIYFQGNSAPDKSGLPSDRFSAERTGGSVSTLTIQRTQQEDSAVYLCASSVGRGTTDTQYFGPGTRLTVL.

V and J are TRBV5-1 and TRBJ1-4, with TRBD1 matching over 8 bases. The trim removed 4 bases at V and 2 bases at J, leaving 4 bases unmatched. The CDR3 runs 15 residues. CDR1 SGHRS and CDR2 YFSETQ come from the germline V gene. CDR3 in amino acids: CASSTRQGTNEKLFF. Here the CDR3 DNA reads TGCGCCAGCAGCACCCGACAGGGGACTAATGAAAAACTGTTTTTT.

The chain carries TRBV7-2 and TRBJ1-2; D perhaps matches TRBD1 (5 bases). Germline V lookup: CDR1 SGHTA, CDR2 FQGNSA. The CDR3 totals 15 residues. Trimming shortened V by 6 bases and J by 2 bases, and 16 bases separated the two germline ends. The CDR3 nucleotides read TGTGCCAGCAGGTCTGGGGGGACCGTGAACTATGGCTACACCTTC. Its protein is CASRSGGTVNYGYTF.

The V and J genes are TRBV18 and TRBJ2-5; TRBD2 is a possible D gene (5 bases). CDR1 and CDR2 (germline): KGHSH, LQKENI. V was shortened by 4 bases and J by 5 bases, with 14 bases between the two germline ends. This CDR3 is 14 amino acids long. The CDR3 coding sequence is TGTGCCAGCTCACTCGGGATCCTGGGGGAGACCCAGTACTTC. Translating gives CASSLGILGETQYF.

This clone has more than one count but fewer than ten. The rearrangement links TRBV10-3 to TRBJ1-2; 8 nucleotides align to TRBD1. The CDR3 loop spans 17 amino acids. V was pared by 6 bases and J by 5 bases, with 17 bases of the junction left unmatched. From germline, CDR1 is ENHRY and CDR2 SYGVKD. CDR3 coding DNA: TGTGCCATCAGCCCGGGACAGGATTTACGGGCGTGGTATGGCTACACCTTC. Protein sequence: CAISPGQDLRAWYGYTF.

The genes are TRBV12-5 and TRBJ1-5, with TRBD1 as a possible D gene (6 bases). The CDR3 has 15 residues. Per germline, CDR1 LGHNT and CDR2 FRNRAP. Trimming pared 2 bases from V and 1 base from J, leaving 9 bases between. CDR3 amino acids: CASGLSGTSNQPQHF. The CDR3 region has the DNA TGTGCTAGTGGTTTGTCCGGGACAAGCAATCAGCCCCAGCATTTT.

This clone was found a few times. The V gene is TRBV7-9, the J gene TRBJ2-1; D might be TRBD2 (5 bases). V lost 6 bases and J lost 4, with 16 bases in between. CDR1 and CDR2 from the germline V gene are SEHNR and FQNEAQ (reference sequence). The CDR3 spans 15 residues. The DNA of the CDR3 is TGTGCCAGCAGTTTCGGGGAACCACTATACAATGAGCAGTTCTTC. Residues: CASSFGEPLYNEQFF.

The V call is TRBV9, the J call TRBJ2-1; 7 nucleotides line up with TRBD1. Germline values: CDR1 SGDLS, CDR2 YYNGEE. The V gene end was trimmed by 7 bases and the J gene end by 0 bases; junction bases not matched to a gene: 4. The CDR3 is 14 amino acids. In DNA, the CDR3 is TGTGCCAGCCGACAGGGAAGCTCCTACAATGAGCAGTTCTTC. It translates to CASRQGSSYNEQFF.

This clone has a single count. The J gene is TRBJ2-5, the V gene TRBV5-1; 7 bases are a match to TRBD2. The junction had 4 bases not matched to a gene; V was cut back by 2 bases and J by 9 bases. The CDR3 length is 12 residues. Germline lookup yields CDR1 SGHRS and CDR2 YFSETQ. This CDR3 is CASSLSGKAQYF. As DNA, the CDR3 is TGCGCCAGCAGCTTAAGCGGGAAGGCCCAGTACTTC.

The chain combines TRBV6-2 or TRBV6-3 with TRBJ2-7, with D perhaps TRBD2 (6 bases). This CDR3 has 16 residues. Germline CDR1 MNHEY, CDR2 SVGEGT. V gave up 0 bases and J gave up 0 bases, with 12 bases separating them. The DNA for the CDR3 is TGTGCCAGCAGTTACTCGGGGGGACGGAGCTCCTACGAGCAGTACTTC. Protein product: CASSYSGGRSSYEQYF.

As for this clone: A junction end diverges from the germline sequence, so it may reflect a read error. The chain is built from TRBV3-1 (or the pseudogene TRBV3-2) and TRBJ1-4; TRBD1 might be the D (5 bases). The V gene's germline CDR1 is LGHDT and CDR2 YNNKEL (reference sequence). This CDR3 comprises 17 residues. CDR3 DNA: TGTGCCAACAGCCAAGATAGGGGCGGGGCTACTAATGAAAAACTGTTTTTT. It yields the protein CANSQDRGGATNEKLFF.

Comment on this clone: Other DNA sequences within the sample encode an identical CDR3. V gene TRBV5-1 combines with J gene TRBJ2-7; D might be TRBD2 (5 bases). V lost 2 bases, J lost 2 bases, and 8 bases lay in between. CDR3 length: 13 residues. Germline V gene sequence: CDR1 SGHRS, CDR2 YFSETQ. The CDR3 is CASSFSGAYEQYF. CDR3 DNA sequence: TGCGCCAGCAGCTTCAGCGGTGCCTACGAGCAGTACTTC. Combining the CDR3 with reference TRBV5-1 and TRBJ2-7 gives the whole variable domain KAGVTQTPRYLIKTRGQQVTLSCSPISGHRSVSWYQQTPGQGLQFLFEYFSETQRNKGNFPGRFSGRQFSNSRSEMNVSTLELGDSALYLCASSFSGAYEQYFGPGTRLTVT.

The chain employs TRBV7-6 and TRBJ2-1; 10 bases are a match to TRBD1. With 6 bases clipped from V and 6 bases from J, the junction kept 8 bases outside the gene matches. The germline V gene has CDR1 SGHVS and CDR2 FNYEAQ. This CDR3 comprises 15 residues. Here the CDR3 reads CASSYRDRGGNEQFF. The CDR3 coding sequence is TGTGCCAGCAGTTACCGGGACAGGGGTGGCAATGAGCAGTTCTTC.